The rows below give T cell receptor beta chains drawn from one sample of a study of regulatory T cells in long-lasting Graves disease. TCRdb redid the calling of the multiplex PCR reads with MiXCR, one entry per CDR3 protein. The data contain fewer than 350,000 distinct CDR3 sequences, 15% to 20% of them singletons. Sequenced here: peripheral blood mononuclear cells (PBMCs), sampled at new diagnosis, from a patient treated with antithyroid drugs. The receptors were sampled from a female donor with Graves disease. Each CDR3 is given with its conserved first and last residue. A D gene is named only where the DNA matches it firmly. The listing skips clone size in some rows; elsewhere it reads once, few, many or a size class.

abundance	v_gene	d_gene	j_gene	CDR3nt	CDR3aa
NA	TRBV15	NA	TRBJ2-7	TGTGCCACCACCCAAGGGGGAACAGGCTACAAGCAGTACTTC	CATTQGGTGYKQYF
many	TRBV29-1	NA	TRBJ1-2	TGCAGCGAAGGTGCAGCGGGAGGCTACACCTTC	CSEGAAGGYTF
many	TRBV12-3/TRBV12-4	NA	TRBJ2-1	TGTGCCAGCAGTTTACTTGCGGGCAAAGGGGAGTTCTTC	CASSLLAGKGEFF
few	TRBV7-2	NA	TRBJ2-7	TGTGCCAGCAGCTTAATGTCCGGTCTAGCGACCTCCTACGAGCAGTACTTC	CASSLMSGLATSYEQYF
NA	TRBV28	NA	TRBJ1-1	TGTGCCAGCAGCCTGACCGATTCTACTGAAGCTTTCTTT	CASSLTDSTEAFF
NA	TRBV6-2/TRBV6-3	TRBD1	TRBJ2-3	TGTGCCAGCAGTCCGACAGGGGAGACAGATACGCAGTATTTT	CASSPTGETDTQYF
few	TRBV20-1	TRBD2	TRBJ2-7	TGCAGTGCTCAATCCCCTAGCGGGGACACCTACGAGCAGTACTTC	CSAQSPSGDTYEQYF
many	TRBV5-1	NA	TRBJ1-4	TGCGCCAGCAGCTCCGGGATCCAAGACTACGAAAAACTGTTTTTT	CASSSGIQDYEKLFF
NA	TRBV5-1	TRBD1	TRBJ2-5	TGCGCCAGCAGCTTGGACAGGGGGCTGATGGAGACCCAGTACTTC	CASSLDRGLMETQYF
many	TRBV12-3/TRBV12-4	NA	TRBJ2-1	TGTGCCAGCAGTTTAAGGCACTCCTCGGGCGGTGAGCAGTTCTTC	CASSLRHSSGGEQFF
NA	TRBV19	NA	TRBJ1-5	TGTGCCAGTAGAACCAGGGAGGCAGGCAATCAGCCCCAGCATTTT	CASRTREAGNQPQHF
many	TRBV7-2	TRBD2	TRBJ2-1	TGTGCCAGCAGCATTCCGGGACTAGCGGCCAATGAGCAGTTCTTC	CASSIPGLAANEQFF
few	TRBV5-1	TRBD2	TRBJ2-2	TGCGCCAGCAGCCGCGGGACTAGGGACACCGGGGAGCTGTTTTTT	CASSRGTRDTGELFF
NA	TRBV3-1	NA	TRBJ1-2	TGTGCCAGCAGCCAAGATCGGTCAGGGCAAGGCTACACCTTC	CASSQDRSGQGYTF
NA	TRBV27	NA	TRBJ1-2	TGTGCCAGCAGTTGGAGTCGGAGTGTCGGTTACACCTTC	CASSWSRSVGYTF
many	TRBV3-1	NA	TRBJ2-7	TGTGCCAGCAGCCAAGTTCGGGGGAGCTACGAGCAGTACTTC	CASSQVRGSYEQYF
many	TRBV20-1	NA	TRBJ1-2	TGCAGTGCTCTTACTAGCGACCCGGGTTATGGCTACACCTTC	CSALTSDPGYGYTF
many	TRBV7-2	NA	TRBJ1-1	TGTGCCAGCAGCAGAGGGGGGGGAGGGGACACTGAAGCTTTCTTT	CASSRGGGGDTEAFF
many	TRBV29-1	TRBD2	TRBJ2-1	TGCAGCGTTGGGGTAGCGGGAAAGCAGTTCTTC	CSVGVAGKQFF
many	TRBV29-1	NA	TRBJ2-1	TGCAGCGTTCAGACTTACGAGCAGTTCTTC	CSVQTYEQFF
NA	TRBV27	TRBD2	TRBJ2-3	TGTGCCAGCAGTTTAACCGGGACTAGCCCATGGTATACGCAGTATTTT	CASSLTGTSPWYTQYF
many	TRBV28	NA	TRBJ1-5	TGTGCCAGCAGTTTAGATCCCCAGCGAGGGCCCCAGCATTTT	CASSLDPQRGPQHF
many	TRBV10-3	TRBD1	TRBJ2-7	TGTGCCATCAGTGCGGGGACAGGGAAGTACTTC	CAISAGTGKYF
few	TRBV6-2/TRBV6-3	TRBD2	TRBJ2-7	TGTGCCAGCAGTGCACGGACTAGCGGGAGGGGAGTGTCGGGGGAGCAGTACTTC	CASSARTSGRGVSGEQYF
few	TRBV19	TRBD2	TRBJ2-3	TGTGCCAGTGCCTCGGGACTAGCGGGAGACCGCACAGATACGCAGTATTTT	CASASGLAGDRTDTQYF
many	TRBV6-1	NA	TRBJ1-5	TGTGCCAGCATTTGGGGGGAGGGCAATCAGCCCCAGCATTTT	CASIWGEGNQPQHF
many	TRBV20-1	NA	TRBJ1-1	TGCAGTGCTAGCGACTTGGGGGCTGAAGCTTTCTTT	CSASDLGAEAFF
many	TRBV28	TRBD1	TRBJ2-1	TGTGCCAGCAGTTCCCTGGGGACAGTTTCCTACAATGAGCAGTTCTTC	CASSSLGTVSYNEQFF
NA	TRBV5-4	TRBD2	TRBJ2-1	TGTGCCAGCAGCTTTCCGGGGGGGGATCAAGGTGAGCAGTTCTTC	CASSFPGGDQGEQFF
many	TRBV27	TRBD2	TRBJ2-3	TGTGCCAGCAGTTTAGTGGCCTCAGCGGGAGCGGTAGATACGCAGTATTTT	CASSLVASAGAVDTQYF
NA	TRBV6-1	NA	TRBJ1-2	TGTGCCAGCCTTGGGTCGGGGTATGGCTACACCTTC	CASLGSGYGYTF
NA	TRBV5-4	NA	TRBJ2-5	TGTGCCAGCAGCTTGGGCGCTCCCGGGAAAGAGACCCAGTACTTC	CASSLGAPGKETQYF
NA	TRBV19	NA	TRBJ1-6	TGTGCCAGTAGCGTAAACGAGAATTCACCCCTCCACTTT	CASSVNENSPLHF
NA	TRBV19	NA	TRBJ2-7	TGTGCCAGTAGTGTTTCGGCGGGTGATTACGAGCAGTACTTC	CASSVSAGDYEQYF
few	TRBV9	NA	TRBJ1-2	TGTGCCAGCAGCGTAGTCTCCTCGAACGACCCTAACTATGGCTACACCTTC	CASSVVSSNDPNYGYTF
many	TRBV4-1	TRBD2	TRBJ2-1	TGCGCCAGCAGCCAGGGACTAGCGGGGGTTCACTCCTACAATGAGCAGTTCTTC	CASSQGLAGVHSYNEQFF
many	TRBV3-1	NA	TRBJ1-2	TGTGCCAGCAGCTCGCGACAGACCGCTAACTATGGCTACACCTTC	CASSSRQTANYGYTF
many	TRBV12-3/TRBV12-4	TRBD1	TRBJ1-5	TGTGCCAGCAGTGACGGGACAGGGACTCAGCCCCAGCATTTT	CASSDGTGTQPQHF
NA	TRBV2	NA	TRBJ1-1	TGTGCCAGCAGGCCGAAGAAACAGGGACTGAACACTGAAGCTTTCTTT	CASRPKKQGLNTEAFF
many	TRBV3-1	NA	TRBJ1-1	TGTGCCAGCAGCCAAGATAGTTGGCAGTCAACAATGAACACTGAAGCTTTCTTT	CASSQDSWQSTMNTEAFF